The 2 T cell receptor beta chains presented below share a single source sample, sequenced in a study of T cell responses to AZD1222 COVID-19 vaccine. Repertoires were generated with immunoSEQ multiplex PCR, while TCRdb's copy carries only in-frame clones and drops some. Altogether 100,000 to 150,000 clones are present, approximately 90% being singletons, with the ten largest covering roughly 4.4%. Sequencing used peripheral blood, obtained on day 0 of AZD1222 vaccination. These receptors came from an adult in good health.

This clone was observed once. CDR3 loop: CATSARTRNLETQYF. The CDR3 DNA reads as TGTGCCACCAGTGCCAGGACTAGAAACCTGGAGACCCAGTACTTC. The genes are TRBV24-1 and TRBJ2-5; TRBD2 agrees at 7 bases. The V and J ends lost 5 bases and 5 bases, in that order; junction bases with no gene match: 10. The germline gives CDR1 KGHDR, CDR2 SFDVKD. The CDR3 extends over 15 amino acids.

The V call is TRBV5-5, the J call TRBJ1-4; 8 bases match TRBD1. Trimming took 2 bases from V and 5 from J; bases not matched to a gene: 5. This CDR3 contains 15 residues. Germline V gene sequence: CDR1 SGHKS, CDR2 YYEKEE (reference sequence). CDR3 sequence: CASSFNRDRNEKLFF. The CDR3 nucleotides are TGTGCCAGCAGCTTTAACAGGGACAGGAATGAAAAACTGTTTTTT.